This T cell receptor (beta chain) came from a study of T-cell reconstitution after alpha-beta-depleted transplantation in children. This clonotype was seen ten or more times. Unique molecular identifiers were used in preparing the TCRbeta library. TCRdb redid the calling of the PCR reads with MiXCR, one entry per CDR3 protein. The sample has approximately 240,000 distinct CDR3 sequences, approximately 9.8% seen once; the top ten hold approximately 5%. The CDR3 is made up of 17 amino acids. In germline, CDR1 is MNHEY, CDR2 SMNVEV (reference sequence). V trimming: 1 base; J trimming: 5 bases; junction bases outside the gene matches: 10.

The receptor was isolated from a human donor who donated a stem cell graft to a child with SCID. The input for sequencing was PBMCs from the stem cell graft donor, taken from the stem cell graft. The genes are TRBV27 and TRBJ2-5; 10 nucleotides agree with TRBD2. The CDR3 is CASSLFFPSGGAETQYF. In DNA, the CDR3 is TGTGCCAGCAGTTTATTTTTTCCTAGCGGGGGTGCGGAGACCCAGTACTTC.